These 26 T cell receptor beta chains were all obtained from the same sample, sequenced in a study of blood T cell repertoires in COVID-19. Produced via immunoSEQ multiplex PCR; TCRdb's table is partial and in-frame only. The sample has some 250,000 clones, about four fifths seen once. Sequencing was performed on peripheral blood. The receptors derive from a man between 50 and 59 years old with active or convalescent COVID-19.

The chain uses TRBV25-1 and TRBJ1-6; TRBD1 matches 8 bases. Per the germline V gene, CDR1 is MGHDK and CDR2 is SYGVNS. The CDR3 has 17 residues. Losses at the gene ends were 4 bases for V and 5 bases for J; bases not matched to a gene: 10. CDR3 DNA sequence: TGTGCCAGCAGTGCCCAATCGGGGACAGGAGATAATTCACCCCTCCACTTT. It encodes CASSAQSGTGDNSPLHF.

This chain connects TRBV7-9 to TRBJ2-1; 7 bases line up with TRBD1. From germline, CDR1 is SEHNR and CDR2 FQNEAQ (reference sequence). Trimming removed 5 bases from V and 5 bases from J; junction bases left unmatched: 9. The CDR3 sequence is 15 residues long. CDR3 sequence: CASSLTGATDNEQFF. CDR3 nucleotide sequence: TGTGCCAGCAGCCTCACAGGGGCGACGGACAATGAGCAGTTCTTC.

The chain carries TRBV7-2 and TRBJ1-4; D may be TRBD1 (5 bases). Per germline, CDR1 SGHTA and CDR2 FQGNSA. CDR3 length: 14 amino acids. V gave up 5 bases and J gave up 8 bases, with 15 bases separating them. CDR3 protein: CASSPRWGGEKLFF. The CDR3 nucleotides read TGTGCCAGCAGCCCACGGTGGGGGGGAGAAAAACTGTTTTTT.

The rearrangement uses TRBV7-2 and TRBJ2-3; weak D call: TRBD2 (6 bases). This CDR3 is 14 amino acids long. CDR1 is SGHTA, CDR2 FQGNSA, per germline. Trimming pared 7 bases from V and 1 base from J, leaving 12 bases between. CDR3: CASTPPGGTDTQYF. CDR3 nucleotide sequence: TGTGCCAGCACCCCGCCGGGGGGCACAGATACGCAGTATTTT.

The chain couples TRBV6-5 to TRBJ1-1, with 7 bases that match TRBD1. CDR1 is MNHEY and CDR2 is SVGAGI in the germline V gene. CDR3 length: 12 amino acids. Germline trimming cut 6 bases from V and 8 bases from J; bases unmatched to any gene: 6. The CDR3 loop is CASSYGTDEAFF. In nucleotides, the CDR3 is TGTGCCAGCAGCTATGGGACAGACGAAGCTTTCTTT.

Only a few counts were recorded for this clone. V gene TRBV3-1 (or the pseudogene TRBV3-2) combines with J gene TRBJ1-2; D is perhaps TRBD1 (5 bases). This CDR3 has 15 residues. Germline V gives CDR1 LGHDT, CDR2 YNNKEL (reference sequence). V was clipped by 1 base and J by 0 bases, with 9 bases between them. The CDR3 coding sequence is TGTGCCAGCAGCCAAGTGTCAGGGACTAACTATGGCTACACCTTC. This translates into CASSQVSGTNYGYTF.

CDR3 DNA: TGTGCCAGCAGCCTCCGGGACAGCTCTGGCTACACCTTC. It translates to CASSLRDSSGYTF. The rearrangement joins TRBV16 to TRBJ1-2; TRBD1 matches 7 bases. This CDR3 spans 13 amino acids. After removal of 4 bases from V and 7 bases from J, the junction contained 6 bases not matched to a gene. CDR1 KGHSY and CDR2 FQNENV come from the germline V gene.

This sequence joins TRBV7-2 and TRBJ2-7; a possible D gene is TRBD1 (6 bases). Germline loops: CDR1 SGHTA, CDR2 FQGNSA. The ends were cut back, 3 bases at V and 7 bases at J, with 16 bases in the middle. This CDR3 is 14 amino acids long. CDR3 DNA sequence: TGTGCCAGCAGCTTCAACCGGGACACGGGTGAGCAGTACTTC. Its protein is CASSFNRDTGEQYF.

About this clone itself: It may be a read error: a sequence one base away is much more abundant. Other DNA sequences from this sample encode an identical CDR3 as well. The chain has TRBV19 and TRBJ1-5, with D possibly matching TRBD1 (5 bases). The CDR3 runs to 14 residues. Trimming took 4 bases from V and 2 from J, leaving 9 bases between them. Germline V gene data show CDR1 as LNHDA and CDR2 as SQIVND (reference sequence). CDR3 in DNA: TGTGCCAGTAGTACTACAGGAGGCAATCAGCCCCAGCATTTT. Amino acids: CASSTTGGNQPQHF.

The chain carries TRBV6-5 and TRBJ2-7, with TRBD1 matching over 8 bases. J lost 2 bases, V lost 5 bases, and 2 bases had no gene match. The CDR3 sequence is 13 residues long. Germline CDR1 reads MNHEY; CDR2 reads SVGAGI. The DNA for the CDR3 is TGTGCCAGCAGTCAGGGGGCTCCCTACGAGCAGTACTTC. Protein product: CASSQGAPYEQYF.

The chain joins TRBV6-1 to TRBJ1-1; D not resolved. CDR3 length: 13 amino acids. Trimming took off 0 bases at V and 10 bases at J, with 12 bases between the two ends. Germline V CDR1 and CDR2: MNHNS, SASEGT. CDR3 DNA sequence: TGTGCCAGCAGTGAAGCGCTTCGGGGTACAGCTTTCTTT. This encodes CASSEALRGTAFF.

This chain joins TRBV10-3 and TRBJ1-3, with TRBD1 as a possible D gene (6 bases). CDR1 is ENHRY, CDR2 SYGVKD, per germline. The V gene lost 3 bases and the J gene lost 3 bases, with 21 bases spanning the gap. The CDR3 is made up of 18 amino acids. CDR3 loop: CAISDAGTPDRSGNTIYF. CDR3 sequence (DNA): TGTGCCATCAGTGACGCCGGGACGCCCGACAGGAGTGGAAACACCATATATTTT.

The chain recombines TRBV9 with TRBJ1-1; D ambiguous. The CDR3 has 15 residues. Germline CDR1 is SGDLS and CDR2 is YYNGEE. The ends were cut back, 4 bases at V and 0 bases at J, with 13 bases in the middle. CDR3 amino acids: CASSPRTGMNTEAFF. CDR3 bases: TGTGCCAGCAGCCCACGGACGGGAATGAACACTGAAGCTTTCTTT. The full variable domain, in which reference TRBV9 and TRBJ1-1 provide the parts outside the CDR3, is DSGVTQTPKHLITATGQRVTLRCSPRSGDLSVYWYQQSLDQGLQFLIQYYNGEERAKGNILERFSAQQFPDLHSELNLSSLELGDSALYFCASSPRTGMNTEAFFGQGTRLTVV.

This clone has just one count. The CDR3 DNA follows: TGTGCCAGCAGCCTGGGGACAGGGGATACCGGGGAGCTGTTTTTT. This translates into CASSLGTGDTGELFF. J is TRBJ2-2 and V is TRBV5-4, with 10 nucleotides matching TRBD1. Looked up from germline, CDR1 is SGHNT and CDR2 is YYREEE (reference sequence). V shed 4 bases and J 5 bases; nucleotides not matched to a gene: 5. The CDR3 length is 15 residues.

The chain carries TRBV20-1 and TRBJ1-1, with TRBD1 as a possible D gene (6 bases). Germline V gene sequence: CDR1 DFQATT, CDR2 SNEGSKA (reference sequence). Trimming stripped 5 bases from V and 7 bases from J, with 11 bases between. The CDR3 loop spans 11 amino acids. CDR3: CSAPRQVEAFF. CDR3 nucleotides: TGCAGTGCTCCTCGACAGGTTGAAGCTTTCTTT.

The V gene is TRBV7-6, the J gene TRBJ2-6, with D possibly TRBD1 on 7 matching bases. Trimming stripped 3 bases from V and 2 bases from J, with 20 bases between. CDR1 and CDR2 (germline): SGHVS, FNYEAQ. This CDR3 spans 19 amino acids. The CDR3 reads CASSFGGGRGTTGANVLTF. The DNA of the CDR3 is TGTGCCAGCAGCTTTGGAGGGGGCAGGGGGACGACTGGGGCCAACGTCCTGACTTTC.

This sequence joins TRBV11-2 and TRBJ2-3; TRBD2 agrees at 7 bases. V trimming: 5 bases; J trimming: 5 bases; junction bases outside the gene matches: 4. CDR3 length: 13 amino acids. Germline assignment: CDR1 SGHAT and CDR2 FQNNGV. The CDR3 bases are TGTGCCAGCAGCCCGGGGGAGGGAGATACGCAGTATTTT. This codes for CASSPGEGDTQYF.

The table lists this clone with a few counts. This rearrangement joins TRBV6-2 or TRBV6-3 to TRBJ2-3, with TRBD2 matching over 8 bases. V gave up 5 bases and J gave up 2 bases; unmatched junction bases: 6. Germline CDR1 reads MNHEY; CDR2 reads SVGEGT. This CDR3 spans 15 amino acids. Here the CDR3 reads CASSPLAGPTDTQYF. The DNA of the CDR3 is TGTGCCAGCAGTCCCTTAGCGGGGCCCACAGATACGCAGTATTTT.

The chain combines TRBV21-1 with TRBJ1-5. TRBV21-1 is given as a pseudogene. The CDR3 spans 17 residues. The CDR3 DNA sequence: TGTGCCAGCAGCAAATGGGGAGGAATGACTAGCAATCAGCCCCAGCATTTT. Translated: CASSKWGGMTSNQPQHF.

The chain carries TRBV6-4 and TRBJ2-1; TRBD2 might be the D (6 bases). The CDR3 runs 12 residues. Germline V gives CDR1 MRHNA, CDR2 SNTAGT. V was cut by 1 base and J by 9 bases, with 7 bases left in between. The CDR3 loop reads CASSDWGGEQFF. Written as DNA, the CDR3 is TGTGCCAGCAGTGACTGGGGAGGTGAGCAGTTCTTC.

The chain has TRBV30 and TRBJ1-5, with 8 bases fitting TRBD1. CDR1 is GTSNPN, CDR2 SVGIG, per germline (reference sequence). The CDR3 length is 14 residues. V lost 6 bases to trimming and J lost 3 bases; unmatched junction nucleotides: 7. The chain's CDR3 is CACVGQGNNQPQHF. DNA for the CDR3: TGTGCCTGCGTCGGACAGGGAAACAATCAGCCCCAGCATTTT.

J is TRBJ1-2 and V is TRBV7-9, with 9 bases fitting TRBD1. The J segment lost 3 bases and the V segment lost 0 bases, leaving 5 bases of the junction unmatched. Germline-derived CDR1 and CDR2 are SEHNR and FQNEAQ (reference sequence). CDR3 size: 16 residues. The CDR3: CASSLAGTGQHYGYTF. The CDR3 region has the DNA TGTGCCAGCAGCTTAGCCGGGACAGGGCAACACTATGGCTACACCTTC.

This clone was seen a single time. V gene TRBV11-1 combines with J gene TRBJ2-2, with D uncertain. The CDR3 sequence is 14 residues long. Trimming removed 6 bases at V and 6 bases at J, with 14 bases between. CDR1 and CDR2 (germline): SGHAT, FQDESV (reference sequence). Here the CDR3 reads CASRAPIRSGELFF. The CDR3 DNA sequence: TGTGCCAGCAGAGCCCCCATTCGATCCGGGGAGCTGTTTTTT.

This clone was detected once. The genes are TRBV2 and TRBJ2-1; 9 bases are shared with TRBD1. Losses at the gene ends were 3 bases for V and 4 bases for J; bases not matched to a gene: 7. This CDR3 is 16 amino acids long. Germline V gene data show CDR1 as SNHLY and CDR2 as FYNNEI. CDR3 sequence reads: CASSEVGTGRYNEQFF. The CDR3, as DNA: TGTGCCAGCAGTGAGGTTGGGACAGGGCGTTACAATGAGCAGTTCTTC.

This chain links TRBV2 with TRBJ2-5, with 15 positions matching TRBD2. After removal of 6 bases from V and 4 bases from J, the junction contained 9 bases not matched to a gene. This CDR3 has 17 amino acids. Per the germline V gene, CDR1 is SNHLY and CDR2 is FYNNEI. Here the CDR3 reads CASSMGLAGGRGETQYF. In DNA form, the CDR3 reads TGTGCCAGCAGCATGGGACTAGCGGGGGGTCGGGGAGAGACCCAGTACTTC.

V gene TRBV5-1 combines with J gene TRBJ1-2; perhaps TRBD1 as D (5 bases). Germline V gene lookup returns CDR1 SGHRS and CDR2 YFSETQ. This CDR3 has 14 amino acids. V lost 0 bases and J lost 8, with 14 bases in between. CDR3 protein: CASSLEHSGAGYTF. The CDR3 bases are TGCGCCAGCAGCTTGGAGCACAGTGGGGCGGGCTACACCTTC.